One sample yielded the 14 T cell receptor beta chains listed below, sequenced in a study of T cells expressing NK-cell markers. TCRdb re-called the 5' RACE reads; every CDR3 protein appears as one record, without DNA. The listing contains some 120,000 distinct CDR3 sequences. Sequencing was carried out using blood T cells: a sorted CD56 or NKG2C T cell subset, CD4+ or CD8+ T cells, or bulk PBMC T cells (not recorded which). Every receptor here comes from a woman between 18 and 69 years old in good health.

The chain links TRBV15 to TRBJ2-1. CDR3 length equals 12 residues. Per the germline V gene, CDR1 is LNHNV and CDR2 is YYDKDF (reference sequence). The CDR3 loop reads CATRAESNEQFF.

The chain links TRBV27 to TRBJ1-1. Germline lookup yields CDR1 MNHEY and CDR2 SMNVEV (reference sequence). This CDR3 has 13 amino acids. CDR3 sequence reads: CASSLGSTTEAFF.

The chain recombines TRBV29-1 with TRBJ2-7; the D gene TCRdb calls, TRBD1, cannot be checked with no DNA. CDR3 length equals 14 residues. The V gene's germline CDR1 is SQVTM and CDR2 ANQGSEA. CDR3 residues: CSVGDRALSYEQYF.

V usage is TRBV19 and J usage is TRBJ2-7; the TRBD1 assignment by TCRdb is unverifiable without DNA. Germline V gives CDR1 LNHDA, CDR2 SQIVND (reference sequence). This CDR3 region has 16 residues. CDR3 sequence: CASSSSGSTSSYEQYF. Filled out from reference TRBV19 and TRBJ2-7, the complete variable domain reads DGGITQSPKYLFRKEGQNVTLSCEQNLNHDAMYWYRQDPGQGLRLIYYSQIVNDFQKGDIAEGYSVSREKKESFPLTVTSAQKNPTAFYLCASSSSGSTSSYEQYFGPGTRLTVT.

V gene TRBV5-5 combines with J gene TRBJ1-1. The germline V gene encodes CDR1 SGHKS and CDR2 YYEKEE (reference sequence). The CDR3 length is 13 residues. CDR3 protein: CASSLGTGTEAFF.

This sequence joins TRBV4-3 and TRBJ2-7. CDR1 is LGHNA and CDR2 is YSLEER in the germline V gene. The CDR3 runs to 14 residues. The CDR3 is CASSPSGAAYEQYF.

The chain combines TRBV19 with TRBJ2-2; TCRdb's D call of TRBD2 is untestable without DNA. CDR3 size: 14 residues. Germline V gives CDR1 LNHDA, CDR2 SQIVND (reference sequence). CDR3 protein: CASIRDSNTGELFF.

The chain combines TRBV5-4 with TRBJ2-3; TCRdb outputs TRBD2, but without DNA this stays unchecked. The germline V gene encodes CDR1 SGHNT and CDR2 YYREEE (reference sequence). The CDR3 length is 16 residues. The CDR3 is CATRISERANPDTQYF. Complete variable domain (other parts from reference TRBV5-4 and TRBJ2-3): ETGVTQSPTHLIKTRGQQVTLRCSSQSGHNTVSWYQQALGQGPQFIFQYYREEENGRGNFPPRFSGLQFPNYSSELNVNALELDDSALYLCATRISERANPDTQYFGPGTRLTVL.

This chain uses TRBV5-6 with TRBJ1-5. This CDR3 has 17 amino acids. Looked up from germline, CDR1 is SGHDT and CDR2 is YYEEEE. CDR3 amino acids: CASSAHPNLYSNQPQHF.

The genes are TRBV18 and TRBJ2-1; TCRdb outputs TRBD1, but without DNA this stays unchecked. CDR1 is KGHSH, CDR2 LQKENI, per germline. This CDR3 has 13 amino acids. The CDR3 loop reads CASSPGSGRGQFF.

The CDR3 sequence: CASSQVGVPQAYNEQFF. The gene calls are TRBV4-3 and TRBJ2-1; the TCRdb D gene call, TRBD2, has no DNA to confirm it. Germline V gene data show CDR1 as LGHNA and CDR2 as YSLEER. The CDR3 covers 17 residues.

The chain combines TRBV7-9 with TRBJ2-5; TCRdb's D gene call, TRBD1, goes unchecked for lack of DNA. The CDR3 length is 14 residues. Germline V gives CDR1 SEHNR, CDR2 FQNEAQ (reference sequence). CDR3 in amino acids: CASRAGGGGETQYF.

The CDR3 sequence: CASSPTGTGTLTSEAFF. This sequence joins TRBV12-3 or TRBV12-4 and TRBJ1-1; checking the TCRdb D call of TRBD1 is not possible without DNA. The CDR3 is made up of 17 amino acids.

The genes are TRBV14 and TRBJ2-5; without DNA, the TCRdb call of TRBD2 cannot be checked. Germline CDR1 is SGHDN and CDR2 is FVKESK. This CDR3 region has 15 residues. CDR3 amino acids: CASSPGTAMQETQYF.